This TCR beta chain was retrieved from a study of cytomegalovirus exposure and HLA in healthy donors. Whole-study results and caveats: Later work showed greater clonal expansion in HLA-associated TCR beta chains than in equally common others.

On this clone itself: Antigen unknown.

PCR employed 60 Vbeta and 13 Jbeta primers. Libraries were prepared by immunoSEQ multiplex PCR; TCRdb keeps only in-frame clonotypes and omits some of them. The sample shows about 160,000 clones, around 80% of them seen only once. In germline, CDR1 is KGHSH, CDR2 LQKENI. The CDR3 length is 14 residues. V was clipped by 1 base and J by 5 bases; unmatched bases: 4. The sequenced sample was PBMCs. The receptor was derived from a girl between 10 and 17 years old in good health and CMV-seropositive. This chain joins TRBV18 and TRBJ2-7; TRBD1 agrees at 8 bases. In DNA form, the CDR3 reads TGTGCCAGCTCACCACTGACAGGGGAAGACGAGCAGTACTTC. Protein product: CASSPLTGEDEQYF.